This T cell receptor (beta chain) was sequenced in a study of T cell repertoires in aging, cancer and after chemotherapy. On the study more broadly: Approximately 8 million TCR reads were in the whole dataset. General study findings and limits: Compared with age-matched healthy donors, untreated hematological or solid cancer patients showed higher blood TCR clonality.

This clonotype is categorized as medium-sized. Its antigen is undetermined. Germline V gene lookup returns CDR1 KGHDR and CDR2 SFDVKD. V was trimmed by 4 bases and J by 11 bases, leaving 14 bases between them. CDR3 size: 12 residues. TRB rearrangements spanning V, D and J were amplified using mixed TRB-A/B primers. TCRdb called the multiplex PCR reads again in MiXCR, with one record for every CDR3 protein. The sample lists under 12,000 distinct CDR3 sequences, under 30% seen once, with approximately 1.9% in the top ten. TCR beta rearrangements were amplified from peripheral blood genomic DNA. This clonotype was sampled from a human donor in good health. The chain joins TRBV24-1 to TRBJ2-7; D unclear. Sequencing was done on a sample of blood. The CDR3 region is CATSEAGRAKYF. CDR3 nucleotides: TGTGCCACCAGTGAGGCAGGCCGGGCTAAGTACTTC.